These T cell receptor beta chains were read from a single sample in a study of Ad26.COV2.S vaccination and SARS-CoV-2 variants. Some clones are missing from TCRdb's copy, which holds only in-frame ones; the method was immunoSEQ multiplex PCR. The profile shows some 300,000 clones, around 84% of them singletons. Sequencing was performed on peripheral blood, taken in a trial of Ad26.COV2.S vaccine versus placebo. Receptors originate from a person between 18 and 59 years old who received the Ad26.COV2.S COVID-19 vaccine or a placebo. CDR3s include the opening cysteine and the closing phenylalanine or tryptophan. A D gene is named only where the DNA matches it firmly. Not every row has a clone size; where given, it reads once, few, many or a size class.

CDR3 DNA: TGTGCCAGCAGTGAAGGACAGGGGGTTGGAGGCTACACCTTC
CDR3 protein: CASSEGQGVGGYTF
J gene: TRBJ1-2
D gene: TRBD1
clone size: .
V gene: TRBV6-1

CDR3 DNA: TGTGCCAGCAGCTTAAGGGACGAAGCTTTCTTT
CDR3 protein: CASSLRDEAFF
J gene: TRBJ1-1
D gene: .
clone size: few
V gene: TRBV11-2

CDR3 DNA: TGTGCCAGCAGCGGGGAGGCAATCACCGGGGAGCTGTTTTTT
CDR3 protein: CASSGEAITGELFF
J gene: TRBJ2-2
D gene: .
clone size: .
V gene: TRBV2

CDR3 DNA: TGTGCCTGGGGGGGTCCGACAGCTTTTAACTATGGCTACACCTTC
CDR3 protein: CAWGGPTAFNYGYTF
J gene: TRBJ1-2
D gene: .
clone size: .
V gene: TRBV30

CDR3 DNA: TGTGCCAGCAGACAGGGACTAGCGGGGGCAGATACGCAGTATTTT
CDR3 protein: CASRQGLAGADTQYF
J gene: TRBJ2-3
D gene: TRBD2
clone size: .
V gene: TRBV6-5

CDR3 DNA: TGCAGCGGTTCGGGACACGATGAAAAACTGTTTTTT
CDR3 protein: CSGSGHDEKLFF
J gene: TRBJ1-4
D gene: .
clone size: .
V gene: TRBV29-1

CDR3 DNA: TGTGCCAGTAAGCGGCTGAACACTGAAGCTTTCTTT
CDR3 protein: CASKRLNTEAFF
J gene: TRBJ1-1
D gene: .
clone size: few
V gene: TRBV19

CDR3 DNA: TGTGCCAGCAGCCCCGCCTCGGGGGGCGGCGGGGAGCTGTTTTTT
CDR3 protein: CASSPASGGGGELFF
J gene: TRBJ2-2
D gene: .
clone size: .
V gene: TRBV5-4

CDR3 DNA: TGTGCCAGCAGATTCGCGGGGATCTCTAACTATGGCTACACCTTC
CDR3 protein: CASRFAGISNYGYTF
J gene: TRBJ1-2
D gene: .
clone size: few
V gene: TRBV27

CDR3 DNA: TGTGCCTGGAGTAGGGGATCCGGTCTTAATGAAAAACTGTTTTTT
CDR3 protein: CAWSRGSGLNEKLFF
J gene: TRBJ1-4
D gene: .
clone size: .
V gene: TRBV30

CDR3 DNA: TGTGCCAGCACCAACAGATTTAGCACAGATACGCAGTATTTT
CDR3 protein: CASTNRFSTDTQYF
J gene: TRBJ2-3
D gene: .
clone size: .
V gene: TRBV6-5

CDR3 DNA: TGCGCCAGCAGCCAAGATCTTGCGGGGGCGTCAGATACGCAGTATTTT
CDR3 protein: CASSQDLAGASDTQYF
J gene: TRBJ2-3
D gene: .
clone size: .
V gene: TRBV4-3

CDR3 DNA: TGTGCCAGCTCACCGTGGCCGCGCGGTAAACAAGATACGCAGTATTTT
CDR3 protein: CASSPWPRGKQDTQYF
J gene: TRBJ2-3
D gene: .
clone size: few
V gene: TRBV18

CDR3 DNA: TGTGCCAGCAGTCAGCTAGGGGACTGGGCTTTCTTT
CDR3 protein: CASSQLGDWAFF
J gene: TRBJ1-1
D gene: .
clone size: few
V gene: TRBV6-2/TRBV6-3

CDR3 DNA: TGTGCCAGTAGTCTGGACAGGACTGTCCCGTACTTC
CDR3 protein: CASSLDRTVPYF
J gene: TRBJ2-4
D gene: TRBD1
clone size: .
V gene: TRBV19

CDR3 DNA: TGCGCCAGCAACACAGGGGCGAACACTGAAGCTTTCTTT
CDR3 protein: CASNTGANTEAFF
J gene: TRBJ1-1
D gene: TRBD1
clone size: .
V gene: TRBV5-1

CDR3 DNA: TGTGCCAGCAGCTCCGGGACATACAACACTGAAGCTTTCTTT
CDR3 protein: CASSSGTYNTEAFF
J gene: TRBJ1-1
D gene: .
clone size: .
V gene: TRBV7-9

CDR3 DNA: TGTGCCAGCAGCTTTGGGTTCTCTAATAATCGGGTTGAAGCTTTCTTT
CDR3 protein: CASSFGFSNNRVEAFF
J gene: TRBJ1-1
D gene: .
clone size: few
V gene: TRBV7-8

CDR3 DNA: TGTGCCACCAGTGATCATGGACAGGGGTTAGATACGCAGTATTTT
CDR3 protein: CATSDHGQGLDTQYF
J gene: TRBJ2-3
D gene: TRBD1
clone size: .
V gene: TRBV24-1

CDR3 DNA: TGTGCCAGCAACGACCGGGACAGATATTCTGAAGCTTTCTTT
CDR3 protein: CASNDRDRYSEAFF
J gene: TRBJ1-1
D gene: TRBD1
clone size: .
V gene: TRBV6-5

CDR3 DNA: TGTGCCAGCTCACCGGCCTCCTACGAGCAGTACTTC
CDR3 protein: CASSPASYEQYF
J gene: TRBJ2-7
D gene: .
clone size: .
V gene: TRBV18

CDR3 DNA: TGTGCCAGCAGTGAGATCCTAGGAACCTACAATGAGCAGTTCTTC
CDR3 protein: CASSEILGTYNEQFF
J gene: TRBJ2-1
D gene: .
clone size: .
V gene: TRBV6-1